The 15 T cell receptor beta chains below come from one sample, sequenced in a study of blood T cell repertoires in COVID-19. Assay: immunoSEQ multiplex PCR; the TCRdb copy retains only in-frame clones and omits some. The table has 150,000 to 160,000 clones, 88% seen once. The sequenced material came from peripheral blood. These receptors all stem from a woman aged 70 to 79 with acute or convalescent COVID-19.

J is TRBJ1-1 and V is TRBV10-2; D unclear. Trimming pared 5 bases from V and 8 bases from J, leaving 18 bases between. CDR1 is WSHSY, CDR2 SAAADI, per germline. The CDR3 totals 14 residues. The CDR3 nucleotides read TGCGCCAGCAGTAAGGAGGGAGTCGCTGCCGAAGCTTTCTTT. This encodes CASSKEGVAAEAFF.

The rearrangement links TRBV5-1 to TRBJ2-3; tentative D call: TRBD1 (6 bases). The CDR3 is made up of 15 amino acids. The V and J ends lost 5 bases and 0 bases respectively, with 13 bases between them. Germline V gene sequence: CDR1 SGHRS, CDR2 YFSETQ. CDR3 nucleotide sequence: TGCGCCAGCAGACGGAGGACAGCCAGCACAGATACGCAGTATTTT. It is translated as CASRRRTASTDTQYF.

The sample holds one count of this clone. This chain uses TRBV5-6 with TRBJ1-5, with D unresolved. This CDR3 has 13 residues. CDR1 is SGHDT and CDR2 is YYEEEE in the germline V gene. The germline V and J ends were trimmed by 3 bases and 0 bases, with 4 bases remaining between them. The CDR3 loop reads CASSSGSNQPQHF. The CDR3 DNA reads TGTGCCAGCAGCTCAGGTAGCAATCAGCCCCAGCATTTT.

This sequence joins TRBV19 and TRBJ2-7; D is perhaps TRBD1 (6 bases). V was shortened by 4 bases and J by 6 bases, with 16 bases between the two germline ends. This CDR3 spans 14 amino acids. Germline V CDR1 and CDR2: LNHDA, SQIVND (reference sequence). CDR3: CASSTGDRSREQYF. In DNA form, the CDR3 reads TGTGCCAGTAGTACAGGGGACCGAAGCCGCGAGCAGTACTTC.

The V call is TRBV30, the J call TRBJ2-4; 7 positions agree with TRBD1. The trim removed 2 bases at V and 0 bases at J, leaving 19 bases unmatched. The CDR3 covers 20 residues. Germline V gene data show CDR1 as GTSNPN and CDR2 as SVGIG (reference sequence). CDR3 residues: CAWSWVLTVGQRVAKNIQYF. CDR3 sequence (DNA): TGTGCCTGGAGTTGGGTCCTAACCGTGGGACAGAGAGTAGCCAAAAACATTCAGTACTTC.

The chain uses TRBV6-2 or TRBV6-3 and TRBJ2-1, with 8 bases aligning to TRBD2. V lost 6 bases and J lost 8; bases outside the gene matches: 3. The germline V gene encodes CDR1 MNHEY and CDR2 SVGEGT. CDR3 length equals 12 residues. CDR3 loop: CASSGGGHEQFF. In DNA form, the CDR3 reads TGTGCCAGCAGCGGGGGGGGACATGAGCAGTTCTTC.

V usage is TRBV6-2 or TRBV6-3 and J usage is TRBJ1-1; D ambiguous. V lost 3 bases and J lost 5, with 7 bases in between. The germline gives CDR1 MNHEY, CDR2 SVGEGT. The CDR3 spans 12 residues. The CDR3 reads CASSYIRTEAFF. The CDR3 DNA follows: TGTGCCAGCAGTTATATTCGGACTGAAGCTTTCTTT.

The chain is built from TRBV12-5 and TRBJ1-2, with D possibly being TRBD1 (6 bases). The CDR3 totals 20 residues. Germline V gives CDR1 LGHNT, CDR2 FRNRAP. The V end lost 6 bases, the J end lost 2 bases, and 31 bases lay between the germline ends. As DNA, the CDR3 is TGTGCTAGTGGGAGGGACTACCAGAAAGATTCACTGGGACAAAACTATGGCTACACCTTC. Translating gives CASGRDYQKDSLGQNYGYTF.

The chain employs TRBV6-2 or TRBV6-3 and TRBJ1-5; 12 bases are shared with TRBD1. Losses at the gene ends were 5 bases for V and 7 bases for J; bases not matched to a gene: 9. The CDR3 covers 16 residues. Germline values: CDR1 MNHEY, CDR2 SVGEGT. The CDR3 DNA reads as TGTGCCAGCAGTCCCCCGGGACAGGGGGCCCGGCAGCCCCAGCATTTT. It codes for CASSPPGQGARQPQHF.

V gene TRBV3-1 (or the pseudogene TRBV3-2) combines with J gene TRBJ1-6, with TRBD1 identical over 7 bases. Germline V gene data show CDR1 as LGHDT and CDR2 as YNNKEL (reference sequence). V shed 6 bases and J 17 bases; nucleotides not matched to a gene: 10. This CDR3 comprises 12 residues. CDR3 coding DNA: TGTGCCAGCAGTGCAGGGGGAAGCTCCATCCACTTT. It yields the protein CASSAGGSSIHF.

This chain connects TRBV5-1 to TRBJ2-6, with D possibly being TRBD2 (5 bases). Germline CDR1 SGHRS, CDR2 YFSETQ. This CDR3 spans 16 amino acids. Trimming shortened V by 1 base and J by 4 bases, and 12 bases separated the two germline ends. CDR3 nucleotide sequence: TGCGCCAGCAGCTTGCAAGGAGCGGAAGGGGCCAACGTCCTGACTTTC. It is translated as CASSLQGAEGANVLTF.

The chain joins TRBV19 to TRBJ2-1; TRBD2 aligns across 12 bases. Germline trimming cut 1 base from V and 10 bases from J; bases unmatched to any gene: 5. CDR3 length: 15 residues. The germline gives CDR1 LNHDA, CDR2 SQIVND (reference sequence). CDR3 region: CASSIGLAGGIEQFF. The CDR3 bases are TGTGCCAGTAGTATAGGTCTAGCGGGGGGGATCGAGCAGTTCTTC.

This clone was found once. V usage is TRBV19 and J usage is TRBJ2-1, with a weak D call TRBD1 (5 bases). CDR1 is LNHDA, CDR2 SQIVND, per germline (reference sequence). Trimming pared 0 bases from V and 2 bases from J, leaving 17 bases between. This CDR3 spans 18 amino acids. The CDR3 reads CASSIDMVQGIPYNEQFF. The DNA of the CDR3 is TGTGCCAGTAGTATAGATATGGTCCAGGGTATCCCCTACAATGAGCAGTTCTTC. The variable domain in full, with the rest retrieved from reference TRBV19 and TRBJ2-1, is DGGITQSPKYLFRKEGQNVTLSCEQNLNHDAMYWYRQDPGQGLRLIYYSQIVNDFQKGDIAEGYSVSREKKESFPLTVTSAQKNPTAFYLCASSIDMVQGIPYNEQFFGPGTRLTVL.

The rearrangement links TRBV2 to TRBJ1-6; tentative D call: TRBD1 (6 bases). Germline V gene lookup returns CDR1 SNHLY and CDR2 FYNNEI. Trimming shortened V by 7 bases and J by 5 bases, and 18 bases separated the two germline ends. This CDR3 spans 16 amino acids. CDR3 residues: CASTKQGTLNNSPLHF. The CDR3 nucleotides read TGTGCCAGCACCAAGCAGGGGACCCTTAATAATTCACCCCTCCACTTT.

V usage is TRBV5-1 and J usage is TRBJ1-2; TRBD1 agrees at 11 bases. CDR3 length equals 16 residues. Germline V gene sequence: CDR1 SGHRS, CDR2 YFSETQ. The J segment lost 4 bases and the V segment lost 5 bases, leaving 10 bases of the junction unmatched. CDR3 nucleotide sequence: TGCGCCAGCAGTCTTAAGGACAGGGGGCTTACCTATGGCTACACCTTC. Protein product: CASSLKDRGLTYGYTF.